The clone carrying this T cell receptor (beta chain) was counted a single time. Its specificity is not known. Sequenced with the Oncomine TCR Beta short-read assay was DNA taken from cultured CD4+ T cells. TCRdb fed the PCR reads into MiXCR, producing one record per CDR3 protein. The table has about 23,000 distinct CDR3 sequences, around 69% seen once. The data are from a study of vaccination and CD4 T cells after COVID-19. Treatment: roughly nine-day PBMC culture with coronavirus spike peptide pools or control peptides (ViraFEST assay). The CDR3 covers 15 residues. V was trimmed by 0 bases and J by 8 bases, leaving 16 bases between them. CDR1 and CDR2 from the germline V gene are LGHNA and YNFKEQ.

The source material was CD4+ T cells from blood, cultured in vitro, sampled after SARS-CoV-2 vaccination. The receptor was isolated from a human donor who received a COVID-19 vaccine. This rearrangement joins TRBV4-2 to TRBJ1-2; D is uncertain. CDR3 residues: CASSQDGLETSGYTF. The CDR3 DNA reads as TGTGCCAGCAGCCAAGATGGTTTGGAGACATCAGGCTACACCTTC.